This entry lists 28 T cell receptor beta chains sequenced from one sample in a study. TCRdb re-analysed the RT-PCR reads in MiXCR, keeping a single row per CDR3 protein. The profile shows about 680,000 distinct CDR3 sequences, 12% to 15% of them singletons. The material sequenced was memory CD4+ T cells from blood. The receptors originated from a female donor in good health, serving as a healthy control.

This clonotype has just a few counts. The genes are TRBV5-1 and TRBJ2-1; TRBD2 matches 11 bases. The V segment lost 4 bases and the J segment 8 bases; nucleotides outside the gene matches: 11. CDR1 SGHRS and CDR2 YFSETQ come from the germline V gene. The CDR3 covers 16 residues. CDR3 amino acids: CASSHLLAGADHEQFF. In DNA form, the CDR3 reads TGCGCCAGCAGCCATTTACTAGCGGGAGCGGATCATGAGCAGTTCTTC.

This clonotype has only a few counts. The chain links TRBV24-1 to TRBJ2-7, with TRBD1 matching over 9 bases. Germline V CDR1 and CDR2: KGHDR, SFDVKD. V gave up 2 bases and J gave up 0 bases; unmatched junction bases: 13. The CDR3 runs 19 residues. The CDR3 DNA reads TGTGCCACCAGTGATTCCCCGGGACAGGGAAGGGGAAGCTCCTACGAGCAGTACTTC. It encodes CATSDSPGQGRGSSYEQYF.

This clonotype was seen only a few times. This chain links TRBV14 with TRBJ2-3; a possible D gene is TRBD2 (6 bases). Germline V CDR1 and CDR2: SGHDN, FVKESK. Trimming pared 4 bases from V and 5 bases from J, leaving 10 bases between. There are 13 residues in the CDR3. For the CDR3, the DNA is TGTGCCAGCAGCCCTTGGGGGGAAGATACGCAGTATTTT. It encodes CASSPWGEDTQYF.

This clonotype occurred many times. The rearrangement links TRBV9 to TRBJ2-7, with 10 bases identical to TRBD2. Germline V gives CDR1 SGDLS, CDR2 YYNGEE. The CDR3 consists of 16 residues. With 4 bases clipped from V and 0 bases from J, the junction kept 7 bases outside the gene matches. CDR3 sequence reads: CASSLGLAVDSYEQYF. Written as DNA, the CDR3 is TGTGCCAGCAGCCTAGGACTAGCGGTGGACTCCTACGAGCAGTACTTC.

This clonotype was detected only a few times. The rearrangement joins TRBV28 to TRBJ2-7, with a possible D match to TRBD1 (6 bases). This CDR3 is 14 amino acids long. Germline lookup yields CDR1 MDHEN and CDR2 SYDVKM. Trimming pared 7 bases from V and 3 bases from J, leaving 16 bases between. DNA for the CDR3: TGTGCCAGCACCACCGGGACACCTCGCTACGAGCAGTACTTC. The encoded protein is CASTTGTPRYEQYF.

The table lists this clonotype with many counts. The V call is TRBV3-1, the J call TRBJ2-3; D unclear. The CDR3 length is 14 residues. V was pared by 1 base and J by 1 base, with 6 bases between. CDR1 is LGHDT, CDR2 YNNKEL, per germline (reference sequence). CDR3 residues: CASSQGSGTDTQYF. CDR3 coding DNA: TGTGCCAGCAGCCAAGGGTCAGGCACAGATACGCAGTATTTT.

This clonotype turned up a few times. The rearrangement links TRBV20-1 to TRBJ1-6; 7 positions agree with TRBD1. V was clipped by 6 bases and J by 5 bases; unmatched bases: 13. This CDR3 is built from 16 residues. Germline lookup yields CDR1 DFQATT and CDR2 SNEGSKA (reference sequence). The CDR3 DNA reads as TGCAGTGCGACCGAGATCAGACAGGGTCATAATTCACCCCTCCACTTT. It is translated as CSATEIRQGHNSPLHF.

This clonotype was detected many times. The chain links TRBV12-3 or TRBV12-4 to TRBJ1-5; D is uncertain. Trimming shortened V by 0 bases and J by 4 bases, and 10 bases separated the two germline ends. The CDR3 is 15 residues long. CDR3 residues: CASSLALVGNQPQHF. The CDR3 DNA reads TGTGCCAGCAGTTTAGCGCTGGTGGGGAATCAGCCCCAGCATTTT.

This clonotype has at least ten counts. The chain is built from TRBV7-2 and TRBJ2-3; 7 bases fit TRBD2. The CDR3 is made up of 15 amino acids. Germline lookup yields CDR1 SGHTA and CDR2 FQGNSA. V was pared by 5 bases and J by 0 bases, with 5 bases of the junction left unmatched. The CDR3 sequence: CASSRISGSTDTQYF. The CDR3 nucleotides are TGTGCCAGCAGCCGAATTAGCGGGAGCACAGATACGCAGTATTTT.

This chain connects TRBV6-1 to TRBJ2-1; D uncertain. The CDR3 is 15 residues long. CDR1 is MNHNS, CDR2 SASEGT, per germline. V was pared by 3 bases and J by 0 bases, with 9 bases between. The CDR3 protein is CASSEVGPSYNEQFF. In nucleotides, the CDR3 is TGTGCCAGCAGTGAGGTAGGGCCCTCCTACAATGAGCAGTTCTTC.

On this clonotype itself: The CDR3 does not close with the conserved phenylalanine or tryptophan, likely indicating a read error. V usage is TRBV5-1 and J usage is TRBJ2-7; 7 nucleotides agree with TRBD1. The CDR3 covers 14 residues. After removal of 0 bases from V and 2 bases from J, the junction contained 2 bases not matched to a gene. Germline V gives CDR1 SGHRS, CDR2 YFSETQ. The CDR3 loop reads CASSLGTGPYEQYL. DNA of the CDR3: TGCGCCAGCAGCTTGGGGACAGGCCCCTACGAGCAGTACTTA.

The sample holds a few counts of this clonotype. The gene calls are TRBV27 and TRBJ2-3; 9 bases map to TRBD1. V was clipped by 1 base and J by 5 bases; unmatched bases: 7. The CDR3 contains 16 residues. Germline V lookup: CDR1 MNHEY, CDR2 SMNVEV (reference sequence). As DNA, the CDR3 is TGTGCCAGCAGTTTATACGGGACAGGGTATAAAGATACGCAGTATTTT. Protein sequence: CASSLYGTGYKDTQYF.

In its sample, this clonotype was seen a few times. V is TRBV5-1 and J is TRBJ2-1; D perhaps matches TRBD1 (6 bases). CDR3 length: 12 amino acids. The germline gives CDR1 SGHRS, CDR2 YFSETQ. V was trimmed by 5 bases and J by 10 bases, leaving 13 bases between them. The CDR3 bases are TGCGCCAGCAGTCGTTACCAGGGGGAGCAGTTCTTC. Translation: CASSRYQGEQFF.

J is TRBJ1-1 and V is TRBV6-5; no reliable D call. The CDR3 spans 12 residues. Germline CDR1 and CDR2: MNHEY and SVGAGI. Between the trimmed V and J ends, which lost 0 bases and 10 bases, there was a span of 9 bases. The CDR3 loop reads CASSYSGRRAFF. The DNA for the CDR3 is TGTGCCAGCAGTTACTCGGGGAGACGAGCTTTCTTT.

The chain uses TRBV27 and TRBJ1-1; 8 bases align to TRBD1. CDR3 length: 15 amino acids. CDR1 is MNHEY, CDR2 SMNVEV, per germline (reference sequence). The junction had 6 bases not matched to a gene; V was cut back by 6 bases and J by 0 bases. The CDR3 DNA is TGTGCCAGCAGCTCCCAGGGGGCTATGAACACTGAAGCTTTCTTT. This translates into CASSSQGAMNTEAFF.

Ten or more counts support this clonotype. The gene calls are TRBV6-2 or TRBV6-3 and TRBJ2-1; TRBD2 is a possible D gene (6 bases). V dropped 6 bases and J dropped 0 bases, with 18 bases sitting between them. Per germline, CDR1 MNHEY and CDR2 SVGEGT. This CDR3 is 17 amino acids long. CDR3 nucleotide sequence: TGTGCCAGCAGATACCCACTCGCGGGGCTCTCCTACAATGAGCAGTTCTTC. Translation: CASRYPLAGLSYNEQFF.

The chain employs TRBV5-4 and TRBJ1-1, with a tentative D call TRBD1 (6 bases). Germline V gene lookup returns CDR1 SGHNT and CDR2 YYREEE (reference sequence). The length of the CDR3 is 15 residues. V was trimmed by 6 bases and J by 0 bases, leaving 15 bases between them. The DNA of the CDR3 is TGTGCCAGCAACCGAGGGAGGGGGTTGAACACTGAAGCTTTCTTT. Residues: CASNRGRGLNTEAFF. Full variable domain (missing parts from reference TRBV5-4 and TRBJ1-1): ETGVTQSPTHLIKTRGQQVTLRCSSQSGHNTVSWYQQALGQGPQFIFQYYREEENGRGNFPPRFSGLQFPNYSSELNVNALELDDSALYLCASNRGRGLNTEAFFGQGTRLTVV.

This clonotype has just a few counts. The chain joins TRBV5-6 to TRBJ2-7; 8 nucleotides line up with TRBD1. The CDR3 runs 13 residues. Per germline, CDR1 SGHDT and CDR2 YYEEEE. V was pared by 4 bases and J by 5 bases, with 5 bases of the junction left unmatched. The CDR3, as DNA: TGTGCCAGCAGCATGCAGGACAGGGACGAGCAGTACTTC. It specifies CASSMQDRDEQYF. The full variable domain, with the rest looked up from reference TRBV5-6 and TRBJ2-7, is DAGVTQSPTHLIKTRGQQVTLRCSPKSGHDTVSWYQQALGQGPQFIFQYYEEEERQRGNFPDRFSGHQFPNYSSELNVNALLLGDSALYLCASSMQDRDEQYFGPGTRLTVT.

The gene calls are TRBV12-3 or TRBV12-4 and TRBJ1-3; D not resolved. V lost 5 bases and J 7 bases, leaving 15 bases between the germline ends. CDR3 length: 14 residues. The CDR3 region is CASSEDPRHNTIYF. The CDR3 DNA reads TGTGCCAGCAGTGAGGACCCGCGGCATAACACCATATATTTT.

This clonotype was seen repeatedly, ten times or more. The rearrangement links TRBV11-2 to TRBJ1-1; TRBD1 matches at 9 bases. The CDR3 consists of 12 residues. V lost 4 bases, J lost 10 bases, and 4 bases stayed unmatched. The V gene's germline CDR1 is SGHAT and CDR2 FQNNGV. In DNA, the CDR3 is TGTGCCAGCAGCTGGGACAGGGTTAGAGCTTTCTTT. This sequence encodes CASSWDRVRAFF.

The gene calls are TRBV4-3 and TRBJ1-2, with 7 bases aligning to TRBD1. The CDR3 loop spans 15 amino acids. Germline V gene sequence: CDR1 LGHNA, CDR2 YSLEER. J was trimmed by 6 bases and V by 1 base; bases with no gene match: 8. As DNA, the CDR3 is TGCGCCAGCAGCCAAGGTCAGGACAGGCTCCATGGCTACACCTTC. It yields the protein CASSQGQDRLHGYTF.

This chain joins TRBV9 and TRBJ1-4, with a tentative D call TRBD1 (5 bases). The CDR3 has 15 residues. Trimming shortened V by 3 bases and J by 5 bases, and 14 bases separated the two germline ends. Germline V lookup: CDR1 SGDLS, CDR2 YYNGEE. CDR3 residues: CASSAWDGRNEKLFF. In nucleotides, the CDR3 is TGTGCCAGCAGCGCCTGGGACGGCCGAAATGAAAAACTGTTTTTT.

This clonotype was seen many times. The genes are TRBV5-1 and TRBJ2-1; maybe TRBD2 (5 bases). Germline values: CDR1 SGHRS, CDR2 YFSETQ. The V end lost 0 bases, the J end lost 0 bases, and 7 bases lay between the germline ends. CDR3 length equals 15 residues. CDR3 DNA: TGCGCCAGCAGCTTGGTCGGGGACTCCTACAATGAGCAGTTCTTC. Residues: CASSLVGDSYNEQFF.

The chain has TRBV5-6 and TRBJ1-2, with 9 positions matching TRBD1. CDR3 length equals 16 residues. V shed 0 bases, J shed 5 bases, and the junction held 8 bases outside the gene matches. Germline V gene lookup returns CDR1 SGHDT and CDR2 YYEEEE. DNA for the CDR3: TGTGCCAGCAGCTTGGTGACAGGGGGAGTTGGATATGGCTACACCTTC. Translation gives CASSLVTGGVGYGYTF.

There are many counts of this clonotype. The genes are TRBV27 and TRBJ2-1; 9 nucleotides align to TRBD1. V trimming: 5 bases; J trimming: 7 bases; junction bases outside the gene matches: 12. The CDR3 is made up of 16 amino acids. Looked up from germline, CDR1 is MNHEY and CDR2 is SMNVEV (reference sequence). The CDR3 loop reads CASSAPAQGARNEQFF. The DNA of the CDR3 is TGTGCCAGCAGTGCACCGGCACAGGGGGCGCGGAATGAGCAGTTCTTC.

The chain has TRBV5-1 and TRBJ2-2, with TRBD2 identical over 8 bases. The CDR3 runs to 17 residues. The germline V gene encodes CDR1 SGHRS and CDR2 YFSETQ. V lost 4 bases, J lost 0 bases, and 8 bases stayed unmatched. In nucleotides, the CDR3 is TGCGCCAGCAGCATAGTAACTAGCGGTACGAACACCGGGGAGCTGTTTTTT. As protein: CASSIVTSGTNTGELFF. The full variable domain, with the rest looked up from reference TRBV5-1 and TRBJ2-2, is KAGVTQTPRYLIKTRGQQVTLSCSPISGHRSVSWYQQTPGQGLQFLFEYFSETQRNKGNFPGRFSGRQFSNSRSEMNVSTLELGDSALYLCASSIVTSGTNTGELFFGEGSRLTVL.

The rearrangement joins TRBV9 to TRBJ2-7; D remains unclear. Trimming stripped 0 bases from V and 5 bases from J, with 9 bases between. This CDR3 has 13 residues. CDR1 and CDR2 (germline): SGDLS, YYNGEE. CDR3 in DNA: TGTGCCAGCAGCGTAGGGCTGACCGACGAGCAGTACTTC. Its protein product is CASSVGLTDEQYF.

This clonotype was detected ten times or more. The genes are TRBV4-3 and TRBJ2-7; no clear D gene. The CDR3 runs to 13 residues. Trimming cost V 4 bases and J 3 bases, with 10 bases left between them. CDR1 LGHNA and CDR2 YSLEER come from the germline V gene. The CDR3 bases are TGCGCCAGCAGCCTAGAGGTCCACTACGAGCAGTACTTC. It codes for CASSLEVHYEQYF.